By share, the clone carrying this T cell receptor beta chain ranks as medium-sized. The antigen remains undetermined. This specimen comes from a study of T cell repertoires in aging, cancer and after chemotherapy. Peripheral blood genomic DNA, not sorted cells or RNA, was the template. V lost 5 bases and J 0 bases, leaving 14 bases between the germline ends. The length of the CDR3 is 16 residues. CDR1 is LNHDA, CDR2 SQIVND, per germline (reference sequence). General study findings and limits: Healthy donors lost TCR diversity with age mainly through richness, cancer patients through richness and evenness.

A mixed TRB-A/B primer pool amplified rearranged TRB by multiplex touch-down PCR. TCRdb re-called the multiplex PCR reads through MiXCR, storing one row per CDR3 protein. This sample has around 13,000 distinct CDR3 sequences; 21% occur once, and the top ten carry 4.5% to 6%. The V gene is TRBV19, the J gene TRBJ1-3; D unclear. This TCR was sampled from a human donor in good health. Sequenced sample: blood. The CDR3 sequence: CASSSLELSSGNTIYF. The CDR3 DNA reads TGTGCCAGTAGTTCCCTCGAATTAAGCTCTGGAAACACCATATATTTT.